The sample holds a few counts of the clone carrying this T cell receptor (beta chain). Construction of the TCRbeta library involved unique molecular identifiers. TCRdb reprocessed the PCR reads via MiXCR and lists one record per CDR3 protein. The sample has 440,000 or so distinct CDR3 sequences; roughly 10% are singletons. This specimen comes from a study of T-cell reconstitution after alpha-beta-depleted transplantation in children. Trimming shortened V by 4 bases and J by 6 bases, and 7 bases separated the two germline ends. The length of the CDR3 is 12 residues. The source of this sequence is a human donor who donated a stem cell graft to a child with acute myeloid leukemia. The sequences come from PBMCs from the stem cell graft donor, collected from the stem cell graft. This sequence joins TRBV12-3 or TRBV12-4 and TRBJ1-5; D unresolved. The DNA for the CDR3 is TGTGCCAGCAGTTCCTTTTCTCAGCCCCAGCATTTT. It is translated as CASSSFSQPQHF.